These 17 T cell receptor beta chains were sequenced from one sample in a study of PD-1 blockade in classical Hodgkin lymphoma. Sequenced by immunoSEQ multiplex PCR; TCRdb stores in-frame clones only, minus some. The data contain approximately 90,000 clones, around 80% of them singletons. Time point meaning: cycle 4 day 1 (C4D1), after more than 5 weeks of nivolumab. Every patient relapsed after autologous stem cell transplantation, and brentuximab vedotin exposure varied. The sample consisted of peripheral blood mononuclear cells (PBMCs), taken before the fourth cycle of nivolumab. All receptors derive from a human donor with classical Hodgkin lymphoma.

The chain has TRBV12-5 and TRBJ1-3; 8 positions agree with TRBD1. Germline V gives CDR1 LGHNT, CDR2 FRNRAP. The CDR3 totals 15 residues. J was trimmed by 1 base and V by 5 bases; bases with no gene match: 4. The CDR3 region is CASGTDRVSGNTIYF. DNA of the CDR3: TGTGCTAGTGGTACGGACAGGGTGTCTGGAAACACCATATATTTT.

This chain joins TRBV10-1 and TRBJ2-1; 8 nucleotides line up with TRBD1. Germline V CDR1 and CDR2: WNHNN, SYGVQD (reference sequence). Trimming at V came to 6 bases and at J to 4 bases, leaving 8 bases not matched to a gene. CDR3 length: 15 amino acids. The CDR3, as DNA: TGCGCCAGCAGACCGGGACAGGAGGATTACAATGAGCAGTTCTTC. This gives the protein CASRPGQEDYNEQFF.

The rearrangement joins TRBV14 to TRBJ1-1; D is undetermined. The CDR3 consists of 13 residues. The V and J ends lost 4 bases and 4 bases respectively, with 10 bases between them. Germline CDR1 reads SGHDN; CDR2 reads FVKESK. Written as DNA, the CDR3 is TGTGCCAGCAGCCGAGATAGCTTCACTGAAGCTTTCTTT. Its protein product is CASSRDSFTEAFF.

The chain couples TRBV19 to TRBJ2-3; the match to TRBD1 covers 10 bases. This CDR3 has 16 residues. CDR1 and CDR2 (germline): LNHDA, SQIVND (reference sequence). The trim removed 7 bases at V and 3 bases at J, leaving 10 bases unmatched. In nucleotides, the CDR3 is TGTGCCAGTAACCGCCTCCCGGGACAGGGGACAGATACGCAGTATTTT. This translates into CASNRLPGQGTDTQYF.

This clone was detected only once. The chain combines TRBV5-4 with TRBJ2-3; the match to TRBD2 covers 11 bases. The CDR3 runs to 14 residues. Trimming at V came to 9 bases and at J to 8 bases, leaving 11 bases not matched to a gene. Germline-derived CDR1 and CDR2 are SGHNT and YYREEE (reference sequence). The CDR3 region is CATKLAGGPRTQYF. CDR3 bases: TGTGCCACCAAATTAGCGGGAGGGCCCCGTACGCAGTATTTT.

This chain uses TRBV7-9 with TRBJ2-2; D is unclear. CDR3 length: 15 residues. Trimming pared 7 bases from V and 6 bases from J, leaving 18 bases between. In germline, CDR1 is SEHNR, CDR2 FQNEAQ (reference sequence). Here the CDR3 reads CASTPEHGLAGELFF. The CDR3 DNA reads TGTGCCAGCACCCCGGAACATGGGTTGGCCGGGGAGCTGTTTTTT.

This chain links TRBV15 with TRBJ2-1; 8 nucleotides line up with TRBD2. With 0 bases clipped from V and 0 bases from J, the junction kept 4 bases outside the gene matches. CDR1 is LNHNV, CDR2 YYDKDF, per germline (reference sequence). The CDR3 spans 17 residues. This CDR3 reads CATSRDLAGSSYNEQFF. The CDR3 nucleotides are TGTGCCACCAGCAGAGACCTAGCGGGTAGCTCCTACAATGAGCAGTTCTTC.

This clone was found once. The chain recombines TRBV5-1 with TRBJ1-2; D might be TRBD1 (6 bases). Germline V gene lookup returns CDR1 SGHRS and CDR2 YFSETQ. The CDR3 is made up of 14 amino acids. V lost 4 bases to trimming and J lost 8 bases, with 18 bases between them. The CDR3 DNA sequence: TGCGCCAGCAGCCTGGGGTCGGGACAAGGAGGCTACACCTTC. Its translation: CASSLGSGQGGYTF.

In this sample, this clone turned up a few times. This chain connects TRBV2 to TRBJ1-5; D gene unclear. The V and J ends lost 6 bases and 1 base respectively, with 10 bases between them. Germline V gene data show CDR1 as SNHLY and CDR2 as FYNNEI. This CDR3 spans 14 amino acids. The CDR3 reads CASRADISNQPQHF. The CDR3 region has the DNA TGTGCCAGCAGGGCAGACATAAGCAATCAGCCCCAGCATTTT.

This rearrangement joins TRBV5-4 to TRBJ2-5; 9 positions match TRBD1. The CDR3 runs to 14 residues. The J segment lost 5 bases and the V segment lost 5 bases, leaving 7 bases of the junction unmatched. Germline V gene sequence: CDR1 SGHNT, CDR2 YYREEE (reference sequence). The CDR3 region has the DNA TGTGCCAGCAGTCCGGTGGGACAGGGCGAGACCCAGTACTTC. This codes for CASSPVGQGETQYF.

The V call is TRBV5-8, the J call TRBJ2-7, with D uncertain. The germline CDR1 and CDR2 sequences are SGHTS and YDEGEE. V lost 0 bases to trimming and J lost 6 bases, with 4 bases between them. CDR3 length: 11 residues. The CDR3 region is CASSLASEQYF. The CDR3 coding sequence is TGTGCCAGCAGCTTGGCTAGCGAGCAGTACTTC.

This clone showed up just once. The chain uses TRBV5-4 and TRBJ2-7, with D perhaps TRBD2 (5 bases). The CDR3 loop spans 16 amino acids. V shed 4 bases and J shed 0 bases, with 17 bases lying between them. Germline V gene lookup returns CDR1 SGHNT and CDR2 YYREEE (reference sequence). The CDR3 is CASSQPAEISSYEQYF. The DNA of the CDR3 is TGTGCCAGCAGCCAACCAGCGGAAATCAGCTCCTACGAGCAGTACTTC.

V is TRBV7-8 and J is TRBJ2-7; no reliable D call. Germline assignment: CDR1 SGHVS and CDR2 FQNEAQ. V lost 4 bases and J 1 base, leaving 20 bases between the germline ends. The CDR3 covers 17 residues. CDR3 in amino acids: CASSSRPVVQESYEQYF. As DNA, the CDR3 is TGTGCCAGCAGCTCCCGACCCGTAGTTCAGGAATCCTACGAGCAGTACTTC.

This clone showed up just once. The genes are TRBV19 and TRBJ1-5, with D possibly being TRBD1 (6 bases). The germline gives CDR1 LNHDA, CDR2 SQIVND (reference sequence). This CDR3 has 15 residues. The ends were cut back, 6 bases at V and 1 base at J, with 13 bases in the middle. The CDR3 coding sequence is TGTGCCAGTAGGAACAGGGATTTGAGCAATCAGCCCCAGCATTTT. The encoded protein is CASRNRDLSNQPQHF.

The V and J genes are TRBV30 and TRBJ2-1; TRBD2 matches at 9 bases. Germline CDR1 reads GTSNPN; CDR2 reads SVGIG (reference sequence). V lost 4 bases, J lost 7 bases, and 5 bases stayed unmatched. This CDR3 has 13 amino acids. The CDR3 DNA follows: TGTGCCTGGACTAGCGGGATGGGGAATGAGCAGTTCTTC. It specifies CAWTSGMGNEQFF.

The chain links TRBV19 to TRBJ2-5, with 9 positions matching TRBD1. Germline trimming cut 3 bases from V and 4 bases from J; bases unmatched to any gene: 6. This CDR3 has 15 residues. Germline CDR1 and CDR2: LNHDA and SQIVND (reference sequence). Written as DNA, the CDR3 is TGTGCCAGTAGTATCGGCTTGGGACAGGGAGAGACCCAGTACTTC. As protein: CASSIGLGQGETQYF.

CDR3 loop: CASSFLTGSNQPQHF. CDR3 DNA sequence: TGTGCCAGCAGTTTCTTGACAGGGAGCAATCAGCCCCAGCATTTT. The rearrangement joins TRBV28 to TRBJ1-5, with 7 nucleotides matching TRBD1. Germline V gene data show CDR1 as MDHEN and CDR2 as SYDVKM. CDR3 length equals 15 residues. J lost 1 base, V lost 3 bases, and 3 bases had no gene match.